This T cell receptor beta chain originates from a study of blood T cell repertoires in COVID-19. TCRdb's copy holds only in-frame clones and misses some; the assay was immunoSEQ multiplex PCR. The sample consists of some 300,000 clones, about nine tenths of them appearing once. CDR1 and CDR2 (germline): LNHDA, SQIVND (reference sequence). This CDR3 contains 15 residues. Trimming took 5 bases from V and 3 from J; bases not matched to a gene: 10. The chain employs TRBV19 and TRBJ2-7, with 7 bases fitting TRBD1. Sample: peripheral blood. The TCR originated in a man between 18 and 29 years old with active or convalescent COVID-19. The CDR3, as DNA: TGTGCCAGTAGTGTTGCGGCAGGGGGAGTCTACGAGCAGTACTTC. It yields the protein CASSVAAGGVYEQYF.